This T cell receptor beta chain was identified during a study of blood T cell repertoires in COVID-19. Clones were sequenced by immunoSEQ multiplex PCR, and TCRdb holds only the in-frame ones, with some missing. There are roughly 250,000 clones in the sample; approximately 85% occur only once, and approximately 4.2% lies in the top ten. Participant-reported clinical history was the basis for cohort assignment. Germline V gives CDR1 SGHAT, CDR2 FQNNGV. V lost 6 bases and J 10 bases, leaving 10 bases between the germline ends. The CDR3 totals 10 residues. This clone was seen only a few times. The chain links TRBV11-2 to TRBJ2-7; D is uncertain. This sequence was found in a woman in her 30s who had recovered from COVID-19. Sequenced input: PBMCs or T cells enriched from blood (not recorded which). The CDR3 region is CASSTTSQYF. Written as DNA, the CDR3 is TGTGCCAGCAGTACGACAAGCCAGTACTTC. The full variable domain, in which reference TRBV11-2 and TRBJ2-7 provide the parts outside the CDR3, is EAGVAQSPRYKIIEKRQSVAFWCNPISGHATLYWYQQILGQGPKLLIQFQNNGVVDDSQLPKDRFSAERLKGVDSTLKIQPAKLEDSAVYLCASSTTSQYFGPGTRLTVT.